This T cell receptor (beta chain) is from a study of T cell responses to AZD1222 COVID-19 vaccine. The assay was immunoSEQ multiplex PCR, and TCRdb's table has in-frame clones only and misses some. The sample includes 55,000 to 85,000 clones, roughly 84% of them seen just once. This CDR3 spans 16 amino acids. Germline-derived CDR1 and CDR2 are SNHLY and FYNNEI. The V and J ends lost 7 bases and 0 bases, in that order; junction bases with no gene match: 11. The TCR was taken from an adult in good health. The sequencing used peripheral blood, collected on day 0 of AZD1222 vaccination. The chain links TRBV2 to TRBJ1-1; 7 nucleotides match TRBD1. In DNA, the CDR3 is TGTGCCAGCACGCTTGTCAGGGGGTACATGAACACTGAAGCTTTCTTT. It yields the protein CASTLVRGYMNTEAFF.